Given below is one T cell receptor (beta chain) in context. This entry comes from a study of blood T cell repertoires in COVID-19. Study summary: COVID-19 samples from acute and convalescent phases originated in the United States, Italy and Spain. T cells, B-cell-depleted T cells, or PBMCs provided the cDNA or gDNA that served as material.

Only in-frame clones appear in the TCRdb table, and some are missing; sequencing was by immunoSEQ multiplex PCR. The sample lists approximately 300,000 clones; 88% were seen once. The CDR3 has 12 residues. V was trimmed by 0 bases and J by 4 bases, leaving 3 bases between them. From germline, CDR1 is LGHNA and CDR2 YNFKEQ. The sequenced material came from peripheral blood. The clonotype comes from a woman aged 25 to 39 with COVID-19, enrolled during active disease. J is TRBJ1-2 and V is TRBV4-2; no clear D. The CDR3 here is CASSQDRYGYTF. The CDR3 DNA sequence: TGTGCCAGCAGCCAAGACCGCTATGGCTACACCTTC.